This T cell receptor (beta chain) comes out of a study of human T cells and chemical hapten exposure. Overall study: Upper back patch tests used 0.01% DPC, scored after 6 days.

Many counts were recorded for this clonotype. Its cognate antigen is unknown. Time point denoted: patch test 2, 6 weeks after DPC sensitization. Described treatment: therapeutic diphenylcyclopropenone sensitization with weekly scalp DPC. Study-wide points: The study found that DPC sensitization did not change TCRs above 1 in 1000 frequency. Patch test score was positively correlated with the counts of PT1 expanded TCRs.

Individual cDNA molecules each carried unique molecular identifiers attached by the library. Using its own MiXCR run on the RACE reads, TCRdb lists one record per CDR3 protein. The profile covers approximately 75,000 distinct CDR3 sequences, with 8.5% appearing a single time and under 3.5% taken by the ten largest. The CDR3 covers 15 residues. The ends were cut back, 3 bases at V and 1 base at J, with 13 bases in the middle. Per the germline V gene, CDR1 is SGDLS and CDR2 is YYNGEE. The source of this sequence is a woman aged 50 to 65 with alopecia areata. Some clones in this sample may be carry-over from other donors' samples. V is TRBV9 and J is TRBJ1-1; no reliable D call. The source material was whole blood, sampled in connection with sensitization to the hapten diphenylcyclopropenone (DPC). This chain's CDR3 is CASSGHGIQNTEAFF. The CDR3 DNA reads TGTGCCAGCAGCGGACACGGTATTCAGAACACTGAAGCTTTCTTT.